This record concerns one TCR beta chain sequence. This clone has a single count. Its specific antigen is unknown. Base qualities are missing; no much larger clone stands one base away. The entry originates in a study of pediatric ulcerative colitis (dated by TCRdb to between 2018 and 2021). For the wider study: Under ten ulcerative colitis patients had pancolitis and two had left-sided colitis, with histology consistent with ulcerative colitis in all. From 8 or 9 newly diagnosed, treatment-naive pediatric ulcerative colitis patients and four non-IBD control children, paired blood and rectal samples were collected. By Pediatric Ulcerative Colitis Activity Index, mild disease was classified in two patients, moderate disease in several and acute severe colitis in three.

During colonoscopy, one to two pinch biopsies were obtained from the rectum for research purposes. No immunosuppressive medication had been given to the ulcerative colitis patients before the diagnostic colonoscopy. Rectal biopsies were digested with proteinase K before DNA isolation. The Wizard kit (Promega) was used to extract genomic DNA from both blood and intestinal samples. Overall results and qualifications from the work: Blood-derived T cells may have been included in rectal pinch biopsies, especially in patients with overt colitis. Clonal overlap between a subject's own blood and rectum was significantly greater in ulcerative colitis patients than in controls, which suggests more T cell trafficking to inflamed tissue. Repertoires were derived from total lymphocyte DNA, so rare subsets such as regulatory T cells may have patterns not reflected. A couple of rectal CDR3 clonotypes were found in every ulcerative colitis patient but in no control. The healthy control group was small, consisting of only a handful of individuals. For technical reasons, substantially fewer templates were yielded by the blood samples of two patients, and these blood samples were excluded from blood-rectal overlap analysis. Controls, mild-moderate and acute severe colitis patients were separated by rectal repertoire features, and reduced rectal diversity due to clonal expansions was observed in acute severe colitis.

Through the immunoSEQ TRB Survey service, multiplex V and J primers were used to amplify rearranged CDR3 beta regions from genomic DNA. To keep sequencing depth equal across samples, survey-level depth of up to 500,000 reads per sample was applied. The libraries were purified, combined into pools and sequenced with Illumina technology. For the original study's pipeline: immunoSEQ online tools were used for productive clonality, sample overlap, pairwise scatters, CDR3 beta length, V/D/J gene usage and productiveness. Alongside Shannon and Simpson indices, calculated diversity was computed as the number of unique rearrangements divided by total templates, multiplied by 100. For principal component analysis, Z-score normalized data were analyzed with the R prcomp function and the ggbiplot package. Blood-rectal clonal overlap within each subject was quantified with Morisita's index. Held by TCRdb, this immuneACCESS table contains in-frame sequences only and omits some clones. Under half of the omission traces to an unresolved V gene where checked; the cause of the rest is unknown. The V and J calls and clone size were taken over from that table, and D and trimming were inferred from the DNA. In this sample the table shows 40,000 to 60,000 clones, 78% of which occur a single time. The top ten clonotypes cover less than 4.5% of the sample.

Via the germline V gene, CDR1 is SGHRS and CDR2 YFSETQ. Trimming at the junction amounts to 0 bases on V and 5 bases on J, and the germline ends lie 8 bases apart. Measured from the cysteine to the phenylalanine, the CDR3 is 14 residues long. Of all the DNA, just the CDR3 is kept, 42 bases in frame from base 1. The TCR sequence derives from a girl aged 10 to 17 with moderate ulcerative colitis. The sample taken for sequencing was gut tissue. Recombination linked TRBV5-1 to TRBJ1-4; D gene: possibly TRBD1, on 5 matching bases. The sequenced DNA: TGCGCCAGCAGCTTGGGGAGGGGAAATGAAAAACTGTTTTTT. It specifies CASSLGRGNEKLFF.